The rows below give T cell receptor beta chains drawn from one sample of a study of T cell repertoires in cytomegalovirus infection. TCRdb re-called the reads through MiXCR, storing one row per CDR3 protein. This table has 480,000 or so distinct CDR3 sequences, approximately 10% appearing once. Input material: PBMCs. These TCRs come from a human donor in good health (CMV status not recorded). Some clones in this sample may be carry-over from other donors' samples. Each CDR3 is given with its conserved first and last residue.

CDR3aa: CAYQQGVDAFF
v_gene: TRBV30
j_gene: TRBJ1-1
len: 11

CDR3aa: CASSSLGLDSPLHF
v_gene: TRBV5-5
j_gene: TRBJ1-6
len: 14

CDR3aa: CASGYYDNSPLHF
v_gene: TRBV6-6
j_gene: TRBJ1-6
len: 13

CDR3aa: CASSLGDRQGGNSPLHF
v_gene: TRBV5-1
j_gene: TRBJ1-6
len: 17

CDR3aa: CASSLMAGAYEQYF
v_gene: TRBV7-3
j_gene: TRBJ2-7
len: 14

CDR3aa: CSVEDGYGYTF
v_gene: TRBV29-1
j_gene: TRBJ1-2
len: 11

CDR3aa: CASPGTGNNYGYTF
v_gene: TRBV7-2
j_gene: TRBJ1-2
len: 14

CDR3aa: CSAWEAYNEQFF
v_gene: TRBV20-1
j_gene: TRBJ2-1
len: 12

CDR3aa: CSARAGQANHEQYF
v_gene: TRBV20-1
j_gene: TRBJ2-7
len: 14

CDR3aa: CASSLAVGEGSSYEQYF
v_gene: TRBV7-9
j_gene: TRBJ2-7
len: 17

CDR3aa: CASSSERWDLNEQFF
v_gene: TRBV7-9
j_gene: TRBJ2-1
len: 15

CDR3aa: CASSPPRVTEAFF
v_gene: TRBV12-3/TRBV12-4
j_gene: TRBJ1-1
len: 13

CDR3aa: CSARETGTPSQPQHF
v_gene: TRBV20-1
j_gene: TRBJ1-5
len: 15

CDR3aa: CSARDQGHTDEQYF
v_gene: TRBV20-1
j_gene: TRBJ2-7
len: 14

CDR3aa: CAIKRTSGKPSYNEQFF
v_gene: TRBV10-3
j_gene: TRBJ2-1
len: 17

CDR3aa: CASSLGGGGRYNEQFF
v_gene: TRBV7-2
j_gene: TRBJ2-1
len: 16

CDR3aa: CASSEDGSSGNTIYF
v_gene: TRBV6-1
j_gene: TRBJ1-3
len: 15

CDR3aa: CAIGQGYGYTF
v_gene: TRBV24-1
j_gene: TRBJ1-2
len: 11

CDR3aa: CSAREQGGYGYTF
v_gene: TRBV20-1
j_gene: TRBJ1-2
len: 13

CDR3aa: CASSEGGTGYGYTF
v_gene: TRBV28
j_gene: TRBJ1-2
len: 14

CDR3aa: CASSLGGPAYF
v_gene: TRBV5-6
j_gene: TRBJ2-4
len: 11

CDR3aa: CSASQTTGELFF
v_gene: TRBV20-1
j_gene: TRBJ2-2
len: 12

CDR3aa: CASSTTGSYEQYF
v_gene: TRBV5-1
j_gene: TRBJ2-7
len: 13

CDR3aa: CASSLEGSIYNSPLHF
v_gene: TRBV11-2
j_gene: TRBJ1-6
len: 16

CDR3aa: CSAWQATLNTEAFF
v_gene: TRBV20-1
j_gene: TRBJ1-1
len: 14

CDR3aa: CASSVNQGATGLNEQFF
v_gene: TRBV9
j_gene: TRBJ2-1
len: 17

CDR3aa: CASSSAGRGGDTQYF
v_gene: TRBV7-2
j_gene: TRBJ2-3
len: 15

CDR3aa: CASSSDRGYNSPLHF
v_gene: TRBV7-2
j_gene: TRBJ1-6
len: 15

CDR3aa: CASSTVSRDTEAFF
v_gene: TRBV5-4
j_gene: TRBJ1-1
len: 14

CDR3aa: CASSQEGVAGNTIYF
v_gene: TRBV4-2
j_gene: TRBJ1-3
len: 15

CDR3aa: CASSPGQRNSYEQYF
v_gene: TRBV9
j_gene: TRBJ2-7
len: 15

CDR3aa: CSATPMTGSTMNTEAFF
v_gene: TRBV20-1
j_gene: TRBJ1-1
len: 17

CDR3aa: CASSLGLLAGDEQFF
v_gene: TRBV7-2
j_gene: TRBJ2-1
len: 15

CDR3aa: CASSGKNRGNSYEQYF
v_gene: TRBV5-6
j_gene: TRBJ2-7
len: 16

CDR3aa: CASSPRGGFIYEQYF
v_gene: TRBV12-3/TRBV12-4
j_gene: TRBJ2-7
len: 15

CDR3aa: CAISPSDSGNTIYF
v_gene: TRBV10-3
j_gene: TRBJ1-3
len: 14

CDR3aa: CSVNPGQPDTQYF
v_gene: TRBV29-1
j_gene: TRBJ2-3
len: 13

CDR3aa: CASATGSTDTQYF
v_gene: TRBV6-5
j_gene: TRBJ2-3
len: 13

CDR3aa: CASSLSGTGSQPQHF
v_gene: TRBV11-2
j_gene: TRBJ1-5
len: 15

CDR3aa: CASSQWTLTQYF
v_gene: TRBV3-1
j_gene: TRBJ2-3
len: 12

CDR3aa: CASSLGELAGAGNEQFF
v_gene: TRBV11-2
j_gene: TRBJ2-1
len: 17

CDR3aa: CASSLAGTSGYNEQFF
v_gene: TRBV7-2
j_gene: TRBJ2-1
len: 16

CDR3aa: CASTIGLAGADEQFF
v_gene: TRBV2
j_gene: TRBJ2-1
len: 15

CDR3aa: CASSSLAGPYEQYF
v_gene: TRBV5-1
j_gene: TRBJ2-7
len: 14

CDR3aa: CASSLVNRGKGYF
v_gene: TRBV11-2
j_gene: TRBJ2-7
len: 13

CDR3aa: CASSKGISTDTQYF
v_gene: TRBV7-3
j_gene: TRBJ2-3
len: 14

CDR3aa: CASSQQGQSNSPLHF
v_gene: TRBV7-3
j_gene: TRBJ1-6
len: 15

CDR3aa: CSVGGTGHNEQFF
v_gene: TRBV29-1
j_gene: TRBJ2-1
len: 13

CDR3aa: CASSVQTDYNEQFF
v_gene: TRBV5-1
j_gene: TRBJ2-1
len: 14

CDR3aa: CASSQGKRGYTF
v_gene: TRBV3-1
j_gene: TRBJ1-2
len: 12

CDR3aa: CASMGGVDTQYF
v_gene: TRBV28
j_gene: TRBJ2-3
len: 12

CDR3aa: CASSAGTTNYGYTF
v_gene: TRBV7-8
j_gene: TRBJ1-2
len: 14

CDR3aa: CASSKSGQLYEQYF
v_gene: TRBV11-2
j_gene: TRBJ2-7
len: 14